This TCR beta chain was identified during a study of CD8 T cells in ankylosing spondylitis. Trimming stripped 4 bases from V and 0 bases from J, with 11 bases between. This CDR3 is built from 15 residues. In germline, CDR1 is SGHTA, CDR2 FQGTGA. Study conclusions and caveats: There was a TCR beta motif, made of 7 or 8 highly homologous variants, that appeared characteristic of ankylosing spondylitis blood.

TCRdb ran MiXCR on the 5' RACE reads and lists one entry per CDR3 protein. The table lists more than 500,000 distinct CDR3 sequences, under 5.5% of them singletons. This clonotype was seen only a few times. Its antigen remains unidentified. The chain joins TRBV7-3 to TRBJ2-3; D is possibly TRBD1 (6 bases). This sequence was found in a male donor with ankylosing spondylitis. Sample: blood, either unsorted or a sorted T cell fraction (not recorded which). DNA for the CDR3: TGTGCCAGCAGCTGGACAGCAACTAGCACAGATACGCAGTATTTT. This translates into CASSWTATSTDTQYF.